This T cell receptor (beta chain) was captured by sequencing in a study of radiotherapy plus CTLA-4 blockade in lung cancer. The germline V gene has CDR1 MNHEY and CDR2 SVGAGI. The CDR3 runs 12 residues. With 8 bases removed from V and 8 bases from J, the gap between germline ends came to 13 bases. The study gave focal radiation plus ipilimumab CTLA-4 blockade to patients with chemo-refractory metastatic non-small-cell lung cancer. Clones were sequenced by immunoSEQ multiplex PCR, and TCRdb holds only the in-frame ones, with some missing. The sample holds under 65,000 clones, roughly 79% seen once. This clone was seen more than once but under ten times. Its antigen is as yet unknown. Study observations and caveats: Peripheral blood showed expansion of tumor-derived TCR clones after radiotherapy and ipilimumab.

The chain employs TRBV6-5 and TRBJ2-1; D not resolved. The sample was peripheral blood, taken from a patient treated with radiotherapy plus ipilimumab. This clonotype originated in a human donor with non-small cell lung cancer whose response to radiotherapy plus ipilimumab could not be evaluated. CDR3 DNA: TGTGCCAGCGTCGAGCGTAGGTATGAGCAGTTCTTC. Translation gives CASVERRYEQFF.